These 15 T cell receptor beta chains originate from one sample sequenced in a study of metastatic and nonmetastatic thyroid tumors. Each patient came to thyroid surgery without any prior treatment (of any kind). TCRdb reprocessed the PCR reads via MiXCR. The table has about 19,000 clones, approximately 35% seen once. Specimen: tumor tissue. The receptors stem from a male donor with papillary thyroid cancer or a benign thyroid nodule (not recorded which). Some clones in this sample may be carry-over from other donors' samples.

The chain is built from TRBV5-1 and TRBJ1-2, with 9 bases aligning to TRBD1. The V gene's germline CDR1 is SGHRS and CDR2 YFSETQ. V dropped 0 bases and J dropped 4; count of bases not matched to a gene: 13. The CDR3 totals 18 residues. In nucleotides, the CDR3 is TGCGCCAGCAGCTTGGCCGTGGACCCGGGACAGGGTGCCTATGGCTACACCTTC. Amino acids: CASSLAVDPGQGAYGYTF.

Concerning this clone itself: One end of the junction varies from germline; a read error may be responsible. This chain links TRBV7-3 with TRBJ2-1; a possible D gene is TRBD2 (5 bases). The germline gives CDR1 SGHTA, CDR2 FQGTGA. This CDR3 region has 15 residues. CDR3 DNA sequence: TGTGCCGGCAGCCTTACTAGGACCTCCTACAATGAGCAGTTCTTC. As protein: CAGSLTRTSYNEQFF.

This chain's CDR3 is CATSSRQAGYNEQFF. The CDR3 DNA reads TGTGCCACCAGCAGTCGACAGGCCGGATACAATGAGCAGTTCTTC. The chain is built from TRBV15 and TRBJ2-1; tentatively, D is TRBD1 (6 bases). The CDR3 consists of 15 residues. Germline V gives CDR1 LNHNV, CDR2 YYDKDF (reference sequence). Deletions cut 3 bases from V and 4 bases from J, with 13 bases between.

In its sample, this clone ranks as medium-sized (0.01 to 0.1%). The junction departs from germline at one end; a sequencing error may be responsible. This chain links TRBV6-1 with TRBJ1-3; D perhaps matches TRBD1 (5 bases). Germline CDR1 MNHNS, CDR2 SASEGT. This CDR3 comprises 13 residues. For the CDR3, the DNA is TGTACCAGCAGTTCGACAGCAGGAAACACCATATATTTT. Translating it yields CTSSSTAGNTIYF.

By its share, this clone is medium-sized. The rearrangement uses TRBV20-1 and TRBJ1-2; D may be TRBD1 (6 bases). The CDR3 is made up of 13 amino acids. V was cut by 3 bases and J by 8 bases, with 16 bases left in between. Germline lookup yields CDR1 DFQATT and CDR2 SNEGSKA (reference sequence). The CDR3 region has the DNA TGCAGTGCTAGTCCGCACGCAGGGGCCGGCTACACCTTC. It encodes CSASPHAGAGYTF.

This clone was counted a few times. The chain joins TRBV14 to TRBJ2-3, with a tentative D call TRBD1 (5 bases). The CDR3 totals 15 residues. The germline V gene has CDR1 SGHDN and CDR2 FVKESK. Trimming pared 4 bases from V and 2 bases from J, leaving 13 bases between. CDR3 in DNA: TGTGCCAGCAGCCCTACAGGAGTAATCACAGATACGCAGTATTTT. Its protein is CASSPTGVITDTQYF.

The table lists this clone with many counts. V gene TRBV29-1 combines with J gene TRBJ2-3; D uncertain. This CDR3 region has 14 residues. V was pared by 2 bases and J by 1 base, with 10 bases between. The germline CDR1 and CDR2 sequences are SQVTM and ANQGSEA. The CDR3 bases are TGCAGCGTTGAAACAGAACGGGGCACAGATACGCAGTATTTT. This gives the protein CSVETERGTDTQYF.

CDR3 amino acids: CSAGGREASYEQYF. The DNA of the CDR3 is TGCAGTGCGGGGGGGCGGGAGGCGTCCTACGAGCAGTACTTC. This rearrangement joins TRBV20-1 to TRBJ2-7; 8 bases are a match to TRBD2. Losses at the gene ends were 6 bases for V and 1 base for J; bases not matched to a gene: 8. The CDR3 runs 14 residues. From germline, CDR1 is DFQATT and CDR2 SNEGSKA (reference sequence).

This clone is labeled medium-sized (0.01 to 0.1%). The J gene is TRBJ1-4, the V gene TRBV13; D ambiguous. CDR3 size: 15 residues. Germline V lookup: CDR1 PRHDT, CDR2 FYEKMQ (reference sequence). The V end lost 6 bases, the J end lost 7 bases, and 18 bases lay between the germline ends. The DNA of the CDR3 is TGTGCCAGCAGGGTCAGCGTAGGGAACCGTGAAAAACTGTTTTTT. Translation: CASRVSVGNREKLFF.

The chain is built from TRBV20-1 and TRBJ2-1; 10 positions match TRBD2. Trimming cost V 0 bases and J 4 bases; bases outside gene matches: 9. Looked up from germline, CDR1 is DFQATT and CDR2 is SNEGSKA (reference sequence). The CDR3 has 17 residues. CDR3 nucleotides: TGCAGTGCTAGAGACGGCACTAGCGGGGAATATTACAATGAGCAGTTCTTC. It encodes CSARDGTSGEYYNEQFF.

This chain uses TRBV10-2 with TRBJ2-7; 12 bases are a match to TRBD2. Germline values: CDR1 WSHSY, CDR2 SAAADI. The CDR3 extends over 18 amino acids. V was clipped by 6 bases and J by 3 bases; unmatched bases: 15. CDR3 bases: TGCGCCAGCAGACCCGGACTAGCGGGGCACCAGACCTTCTACGAGCAGTACTTC. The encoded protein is CASRPGLAGHQTFYEQYF.

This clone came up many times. The CDR3 protein is CAWTETLNTEAFF. The CDR3 coding sequence is TGTGCCTGGACAGAAACCCTAAACACTGAAGCTTTCTTT. The V and J genes are TRBV30 and TRBJ1-1; no definite D call. This CDR3 region has 13 residues. V lost 4 bases and J lost 2, with 11 bases in between. Germline CDR1 is GTSNPN and CDR2 is SVGIG (reference sequence).

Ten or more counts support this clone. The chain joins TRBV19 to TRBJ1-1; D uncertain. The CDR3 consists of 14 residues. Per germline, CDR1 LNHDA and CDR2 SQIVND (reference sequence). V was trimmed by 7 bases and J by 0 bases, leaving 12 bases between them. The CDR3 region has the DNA TGTGCCAGTATTCGCGGCATGATGAACACTGAAGCTTTCTTT. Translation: CASIRGMMNTEAFF. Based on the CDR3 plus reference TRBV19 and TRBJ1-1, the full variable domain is DGGITQSPKYLFRKEGQNVTLSCEQNLNHDAMYWYRQDPGQGLRLIYYSQIVNDFQKGDIAEGYSVSREKKESFPLTVTSAQKNPTAFYLCASIRGMMNTEAFFGQGTRLTVV.

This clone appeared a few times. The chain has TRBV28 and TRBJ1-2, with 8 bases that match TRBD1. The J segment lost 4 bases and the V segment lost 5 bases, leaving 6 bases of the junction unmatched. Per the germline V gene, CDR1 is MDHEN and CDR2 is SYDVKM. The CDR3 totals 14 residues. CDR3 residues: CASSTNTGGYGYTF. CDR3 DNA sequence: TGTGCCAGCAGTACAAATACAGGGGGCTATGGCTACACCTTC.

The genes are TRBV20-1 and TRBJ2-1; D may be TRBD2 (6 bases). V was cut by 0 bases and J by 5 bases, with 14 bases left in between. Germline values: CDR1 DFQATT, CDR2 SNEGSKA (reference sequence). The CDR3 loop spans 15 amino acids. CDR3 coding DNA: TGCAGTGCTAGAGATTGGGGGGAGGTAAACAATGAGCAGTTCTTC. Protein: CSARDWGEVNNEQFF.